A selection of T cell receptor beta chains follows, all from one sample in a study of T cells in Graves' hyperthyroidism and ophthalmopathy. TCRdb re-analysed the multiplex PCR reads in MiXCR, keeping a single row per CDR3 protein. The top ten hold roughly a sixth of the sample, which has 600,000 to 850,000 distinct CDR3 sequences, over 15% seen once. Sequencing was done on a sample of blood. The receptors stem from a woman aged 45 to 65 with Graves' hyperthyroidism that later progressed to Graves' ophthalmopathy. Each CDR3 is given with its conserved first and last residue. Each record gives: J gene, V gene, CDR3 length, CDR3 protein.

J: TRBJ2-4; V: TRBV3-1; length: 16; CDR3: CASSKGLAGFKNIQYF
J: TRBJ2-5; V: TRBV12-3/TRBV12-4; length: 14; CDR3: CASSLQPLEETQYF
J: TRBJ2-1; V: TRBV7-2; length: 16; CDR3: CASSLGPGTAYNEQFF
J: TRBJ1-2; V: TRBV4-1; length: 15; CDR3: CASSQDGVLGYGYTF
J: TRBJ1-6; V: TRBV29-1; length: 15; CDR3: CSVPEEAEPGAPLHF
J: TRBJ2-4; V: TRBV7-9; length: 16; CDR3: CASSLWTGGGKNIQYF
J: TRBJ1-3; V: TRBV20-1; length: 13; CDR3: CSAGDLSGNTIYF
J: TRBJ2-7; V: TRBV6-2/TRBV6-3; length: 12; CDR3: CASSKDRGEQYF
J: TRBJ2-3; V: TRBV7-8; length: 15; CDR3: CASSSTSGDGDTQYF
J: TRBJ2-1; V: TRBV30; length: 12; CDR3: CAWSVLRREQFF
J: TRBJ2-1; V: TRBV7-3; length: 13; CDR3: CASSLSHGNEQFF
J: TRBJ1-1; V: TRBV11-2; length: 13; CDR3: CASIKWGGTEAFF
J: TRBJ2-1; V: TRBV19; length: 16; CDR3: CASSITGTEFYNEQFF
J: TRBJ2-2; V: TRBV7-9; length: 15; CDR3: CASSLAPGGVGELFF
J: TRBJ1-3; V: TRBV2; length: 16; CDR3: CASSDYTTEYRNTIYF
J: TRBJ2-1; V: TRBV6-1; length: 15; CDR3: CATRAGTGEYNEQFF
J: TRBJ1-5; V: TRBV27; length: 13; CDR3: CASSFQGSQPQHF
J: TRBJ2-7; V: TRBV20-1; length: 13; CDR3: CSAGTGVPYEQYF
J: TRBJ1-2; V: TRBV10-3; length: 15; CDR3: CAIQQFKTDDYGCTF
J: TRBJ1-6; V: TRBV11-2; length: 15; CDR3: CASSLGTGNNSPLHF
J: TRBJ1-2; V: TRBV11-2; length: 13; CDR3: CASSFSGADGYTF
J: TRBJ1-4; V: TRBV27; length: 16; CDR3: CASSSALRSTNEKLFF
J: TRBJ2-2; V: TRBV7-3; length: 13; CDR3: CASSSSRTGELFF
J: TRBJ2-3; V: TRBV20-1; length: 15; CDR3: CSSTAGQGNTDTQYF
J: TRBJ1-2; V: TRBV18; length: 12; CDR3: CASSPLDSLYTF
J: TRBJ2-3; V: TRBV6-1; length: 15; CDR3: CASSSRTSNSDTQYF
J: TRBJ2-1; V: TRBV9; length: 19; CDR3: CASSVAGLAGGSSYNEQFF
J: TRBJ2-1; V: TRBV20-1; length: 15; CDR3: CSARAFGGFLDEQFF
J: TRBJ2-3; V: TRBV3-1; length: 15; CDR3: CASSQGASGGDTQYF
J: TRBJ2-1; V: TRBV3-1; length: 20; CDR3: CASSQDFGDRDRVPYNEQFF
J: TRBJ2-3; V: TRBV12-3/TRBV12-4; length: 15; CDR3: CASSLYRGGVDTQYF
J: TRBJ1-2; V: TRBV2; length: 12; CDR3: CASSVSAYGYTF
J: TRBJ2-7; V: TRBV6-2/TRBV6-3; length: 13; CDR3: CASGDSVTYEQYF
J: TRBJ2-5; V: TRBV24-1; length: 13; CDR3: CATSDLPKETQYF
J: TRBJ2-7; V: TRBV2; length: 11; CDR3: CASKGVYEQYF
J: TRBJ1-2; V: TRBV6-1; length: 12; CDR3: CASSEWGVGYTF
J: TRBJ2-3; V: TRBV6-1; length: 13; CDR3: CASSGRIGDTQYF
J: TRBJ2-1; V: TRBV15; length: 16; CDR3: CATSGKRQGGVNEQFF
J: TRBJ2-2; V: TRBV3-1; length: 19; CDR3: CASSQVRLAGATSTGELFF
J: TRBJ2-1; V: TRBV12-3/TRBV12-4; length: 16; CDR3: CASSWSFETSGMEQFF
J: TRBJ1-1; V: TRBV5-1; length: 14; CDR3: CASKVGGSSTEAFF
J: TRBJ2-1; V: TRBV11-2; length: 17; CDR3: CASSPLQRGADYNEQFF
J: TRBJ2-3; V: TRBV3-1; length: 14; CDR3: CASSRATKTDTQYF
J: TRBJ1-1; V: TRBV7-9; length: 15; CDR3: CASSSTGGYLTEAFF
J: TRBJ2-3; V: TRBV10-3; length: 15; CDR3: CAISEEGEGADTQYF
J: TRBJ2-3; V: TRBV3-1; length: 14; CDR3: CASSLLPDTDTQYF
J: TRBJ2-3; V: TRBV11-2; length: 17; CDR3: CASSLKIAGTGTDTQYF
J: TRBJ2-1; V: TRBV27; length: 13; CDR3: CASSLSPTHEQFF
J: TRBJ2-3; V: TRBV5-1; length: 16; CDR3: CASSSTGGTSTDTQYF
J: TRBJ2-3; V: TRBV5-6; length: 15; CDR3: CASSLERGASDTQYF
J: TRBJ2-2; V: TRBV10-3; length: 15; CDR3: CAISGEGANTGELFF
J: TRBJ2-7; V: TRBV4-1; length: 13; CDR3: CASSQGRESEQYF
J: TRBJ2-7; V: TRBV18; length: 13; CDR3: CASSPSRTDEQYF
J: TRBJ2-3; V: TRBV29-1; length: 15; CDR3: CSVDKTSGATGTQYF
J: TRBJ2-1; V: TRBV19; length: 15; CDR3: CASSSGAGNYNEQFF
J: TRBJ1-2; V: TRBV11-2; length: 11; CDR3: CASSQRTPGTF
J: TRBJ1-6; V: TRBV4-1; length: 16; CDR3: CASSQDPGTWVTPLHF